The 21 T cell receptor beta chains below were found in one sample sequenced in a study of blood T cell repertoires in COVID-19. Libraries were prepared by immunoSEQ multiplex PCR; TCRdb keeps only in-frame clonotypes and omits some of them. There are under 300,000 clones in the sample; 85% to 90% occur only once, and under 6.5% lies in the top ten. The sample was peripheral blood. These receptors were obtained from a man between 60 and 70 years old with acute or convalescent COVID-19.

The rearrangement uses TRBV28 and TRBJ1-1, with TRBD1 matching over 10 bases. V was pared by 6 bases and J by 5 bases, with 15 bases of the junction left unmatched. The CDR3 has 17 amino acids. Per germline, CDR1 MDHEN and CDR2 SYDVKM. The CDR3 is CASRAGTGATGGTEAFF. The CDR3 DNA reads as TGTGCCAGCAGAGCTGGGACAGGGGCGACCGGGGGAACTGAAGCTTTCTTT.

The chain carries TRBV7-8 and TRBJ2-1; D is unresolved. Germline V gene data show CDR1 as SGHVS and CDR2 as FQNEAQ. This CDR3 region has 16 residues. The ends were cut back, 4 bases at V and 0 bases at J, with 13 bases in the middle. The CDR3 region is CASSSPRAYSYNEQFF. CDR3 nucleotide sequence: TGTGCCAGCAGCTCACCGCGCGCCTACTCCTACAATGAGCAGTTCTTC.

V usage is TRBV4-2 and J usage is TRBJ2-2, with D unresolved. The CDR3 is 15 residues long. Germline V lookup: CDR1 LGHNA, CDR2 YNFKEQ. Deletions cut 1 base from V and 4 bases from J, with 10 bases between. The CDR3 DNA follows: TGTGCCAGCAGCCAAGCAGCTTCGGGCACCGGGGAGCTGTTTTTT. This encodes CASSQAASGTGELFF.

This sequence joins TRBV13 and TRBJ1-4; D uncertain. There are 17 residues in the CDR3. Germline CDR1 and CDR2: PRHDT and FYEKMQ (reference sequence). V was shortened by 2 bases and J by 1 base, with 14 bases between the two germline ends. The CDR3 is CASSLKRMGGTNEKLFF. Written as DNA, the CDR3 is TGTGCCAGCAGCTTAAAACGAATGGGAGGAACTAATGAAAAACTGTTTTTT.

The V and J genes are TRBV6-6 and TRBJ1-3; D remains ambiguous. Germline-derived CDR1 and CDR2 are MNHNY and SVGAGI (reference sequence). The CDR3 runs to 14 residues. V dropped 2 bases and J dropped 0 bases, with 5 bases sitting between them. For the CDR3, the DNA is TGTGCCAGCAGTTACGAGAGCTCTGGAAACACCATATATTTT. Encoded protein: CASSYESSGNTIYF.

The sample holds a few counts of this clone. V is TRBV28 and J is TRBJ1-5, with unresolved D. The V gene lost 8 bases and the J gene lost 2 bases, with 16 bases spanning the gap. This CDR3 is 15 amino acids long. Germline-derived CDR1 and CDR2 are MDHEN and SYDVKM. CDR3 sequence reads: CASSSRGTRNQPQHF. DNA of the CDR3: TGTGCCAGCTCCTCCCGCGGAACCCGCAATCAGCCCCAGCATTTT.

This clone was observed a few times. The J gene is TRBJ1-1, the V gene TRBV28, with 12 bases fitting TRBD1. The germline V gene encodes CDR1 MDHEN and CDR2 SYDVKM. The CDR3 sequence is 18 residues long. Losses at the gene ends were 3 bases for V and 5 bases for J; bases not matched to a gene: 13. For the CDR3, the DNA is TGTGCCAGCAGTTTCGGAACTCCGGGACAGGGGGCCTGGACTGAAGCTTTCTTT. Its translation is CASSFGTPGQGAWTEAFF.

The chain joins TRBV19 to TRBJ1-6, with a possible D match to TRBD1 (5 bases). Trimming pared 5 bases from V and 10 bases from J, leaving 12 bases between. Germline values: CDR1 LNHDA, CDR2 SQIVND (reference sequence). The CDR3 runs to 13 residues. The CDR3 sequence: CASSGQGLSPLHF. DNA for the CDR3: TGTGCCAGTAGTGGGCAGGGACTGTCACCCCTCCACTTT.

A remark on this clone: One end of the junction varies from germline; a read error may be responsible. Distinct nucleotide sequences in the sample also encode this CDR3. The gene calls are TRBV14 and TRBJ2-7, with TRBD2 matching over 11 bases. This CDR3 is 15 amino acids long. CDR1 is SGHDN, CDR2 FVKESK, per germline. The CDR3 reads CASSHLTSGRDEQYF. In DNA form, the CDR3 reads TGTGCCAGCAGCCACCTAACTAGCGGGAGAGATGAGCAGTACTTT.

The chain links TRBV6-5 to TRBJ2-7, with D hard to call. Trimming cost V 2 bases and J 1 base, with 9 bases left between them. The germline CDR1 and CDR2 sequences are MNHEY and SVGAGI. The CDR3 contains 14 residues. CDR3 protein: CASSYESESYEQYF. CDR3 DNA sequence: TGTGCCAGCAGTTACGAATCAGAATCCTACGAGCAGTACTTC.

The chain has TRBV19 and TRBJ2-7; 10 bases are a match to TRBD2. CDR3 length equals 17 residues. The V gene end was trimmed by 3 bases and the J gene end by 1 base; junction bases not matched to a gene: 9. Germline assignment: CDR1 LNHDA and CDR2 SQIVND (reference sequence). In nucleotides, the CDR3 is TGTGCCAGTAGTATGTTCCTAGCGGGAGCTTTGTCCTACGAGCAGTACTTC. It codes for CASSMFLAGALSYEQYF.

The chain employs TRBV11-3 and TRBJ2-7; possibly TRBD2 for D (5 bases). The CDR3 runs to 12 residues. Germline CDR1 and CDR2: SGHNT and YENEEA. The V and J ends lost 6 bases and 3 bases respectively, with 9 bases between them. The CDR3 reads CASSSGNYEQYF. The CDR3 bases are TGTGCCAGCAGTTCGGGGAACTACGAGCAGTACTTC.

The chain uses TRBV2 and TRBJ2-2; perhaps TRBD2 as D (5 bases). Germline V gene data show CDR1 as SNHLY and CDR2 as FYNNEI. The CDR3 runs 15 residues. The V and J ends lost 6 bases and 3 bases respectively, with 14 bases between them. DNA of the CDR3: TGTGCCAGCAGCCGAAGCACCGGGGACACCGGGGAGCTGTTTTTT. Encoded protein: CASSRSTGDTGELFF.

J is TRBJ2-5 and V is TRBV7-9; D remains unclear. CDR3 length: 14 amino acids. Germline CDR1 and CDR2: SEHNR and FQNEAQ (reference sequence). V was trimmed by 2 bases and J by 0 bases, leaving 7 bases between them. For the CDR3, the DNA is TGTGCCAGCAGCTTAACACACAACCAAGAGACCCAGTACTTC. Encoded protein: CASSLTHNQETQYF.

V and J are TRBV28 and TRBJ2-3; 12 bases agree with TRBD2. This CDR3 is built from 17 residues. Germline V gene data show CDR1 as MDHEN and CDR2 as SYDVKM. J was trimmed by 5 bases and V by 2 bases; bases with no gene match: 8. CDR3 region: CASSLQMTSGSLDTQYF. CDR3 in DNA: TGTGCCAGCAGTTTACAAATGACTAGCGGGAGTTTAGATACGCAGTATTTT.

The chain carries TRBV19 and TRBJ2-3, with 8 bases fitting TRBD2. V shed 3 bases and J 2 bases; nucleotides not matched to a gene: 4. The germline gives CDR1 LNHDA, CDR2 SQIVND (reference sequence). The CDR3 spans 15 residues. CDR3: CASSISGTITDTQYF. The CDR3, as DNA: TGTGCCAGTAGTATTAGCGGGACGATCACAGATACGCAGTATTTT.

CDR3 region: CASSLLAGGIDTQYF. In nucleotides, the CDR3 is TGTGCCAGCAGCTTGCTAGCGGGAGGGATAGATACGCAGTATTTT. This sequence joins TRBV11-2 and TRBJ2-3, with 12 positions matching TRBD2. Germline values: CDR1 SGHAT, CDR2 FQNNGV. The CDR3 has 15 residues. V was clipped by 3 bases and J by 5 bases; unmatched bases: 3.

The chain combines TRBV11-3 with TRBJ1-3; D ambiguous. Trimming pared 4 bases from V and 0 bases from J, leaving 13 bases between. The CDR3 has 16 residues. Germline V CDR1 and CDR2: SGHNT, YENEEA. Here the CDR3 reads CASSSGPSRSGNTIYF. CDR3 sequence (DNA): TGTGCCAGCAGCTCAGGCCCATCCCGCTCTGGAAACACCATATATTTT.

The chain combines TRBV5-4 with TRBJ2-6; 7 bases agree with TRBD1. Germline CDR1 is SGHNT and CDR2 is YYREEE (reference sequence). J was trimmed by 1 base and V by 0 bases; bases with no gene match: 7. The CDR3 has 18 amino acids. CDR3 amino acids: CASSLGGQTASGANVLTF. In nucleotides, the CDR3 is TGTGCCAGCAGCTTGGGGGGACAGACAGCTTCTGGGGCCAACGTCCTGACTTTC.

This clone was observed a handful of times. This chain connects TRBV3-1 (or the pseudogene TRBV3-2) to TRBJ2-7; tentative D call: TRBD2 (6 bases). CDR3 length: 14 residues. The V gene lost 1 base and the J gene lost 6 bases, with 13 bases spanning the gap. The germline V gene encodes CDR1 LGHDT and CDR2 YNNKEL (reference sequence). The chain's CDR3 is CASSQVVGSTEQYF. CDR3 in DNA: TGTGCCAGCAGCCAAGTTGTCGGGAGTACCGAGCAGTACTTC.

In its sample, this clone was seen a few times. V is TRBV27 and J is TRBJ1-2, with TRBD1 matching over 9 bases. This CDR3 has 17 amino acids. Germline CDR1 MNHEY, CDR2 SMNVEV (reference sequence). V dropped 0 bases and J dropped 8; count of bases not matched to a gene: 13. The chain's CDR3 is CASSLSGPDRGIRGYTF. CDR3 in DNA: TGTGCCAGCAGTTTATCTGGTCCGGACAGGGGTATCAGGGGCTACACCTTC.